These T cell receptor beta chains were read from a single sample in a study of Graves' ophthalmopathy and Graves' hyperthyroidism. One entry per CDR3 protein, called by TCRdb with MiXCR from the multiplex PCR reads. Of hundreds of thousands of distinct CDR3 sequences in the sample, 22% are singletons; the top ten hold roughly 7.4%. The sequenced sample consisted of peripheral blood. The receptors derive from a woman younger than 30 with stable Graves' hyperthyroidism. Some clones in this sample may be carry-over from other donors' samples. The CDR3 runs from the conserved cysteine through the conserved F or W. D genes are given only for firm matches. Rows give clone size only sometimes, using once, few, many, or a class for an expanded clone.

many TRBJ1-1 TRBD1 15 TRBV28 CASSTRTGRNTEAFF TGTGCCAGCAGTACCCGGACAGGACGGAACACTGAAGCTTTCTTT
once TRBJ2-7 TRBD1 15 TRBV7-2 CASSAGGPSSYEQYF TGTGCCAGCAGCGCAGGGGGCCCGAGCTCCTACGAGCAGTACTTC
many TRBJ2-3 - 15 TRBV6-1 CASSETLGGTDTQYF TGTGCCAGCAGTGAAACGTTAGGGGGCACAGATACGCAGTATTTT
- TRBJ2-7 TRBD1 15 TRBV12-3/TRBV12-4 CASIYTRTGKREQYF TGTGCCAGCATTTACACTAGGACAGGGAAACGCGAGCAGTACTTC
many TRBJ2-7 TRBD2 15 TRBV20-1 CSARASGRPSYEQYF TGCAGTGCTAGGGCTAGCGGGCGACCTTCCTACGAGCAGTACTTC
- TRBJ1-5 TRBD1 15 TRBV6-1 CASSEGDRGGQPQHF TGTGCCAGCAGTGAAGGGGACAGGGGAGGTCAGCCCCAGCATTTT
many TRBJ2-7 TRBD1 14 TRBV5-1 CASSNSGTGYEQYF TGCGCCAGCAGCAACTCCGGGACAGGGTACGAGCAGTACTTC
many TRBJ1-3 - 16 TRBV28 CASSSDRLSSGNTIYF TGTGCCAGCAGTTCTGACAGGCTCAGCTCTGGAAACACCATATATTTT
many TRBJ2-7 - 14 TRBV7-2 CAATPRAEPYEQYF TGTGCCGCAACCCCCAGAGCGGAACCCTACGAGCAGTACTTC
many TRBJ1-1 - 18 TRBV2 CASTQLGTDLAMNTEAFF TGTGCCAGCACTCAACTGGGGACGGACCTAGCCATGAACACTGAAGCTTTCTTT
once TRBJ2-5 TRBD2 15 TRBV20-1 CSARGSWRGGETQYF TGCAGTGCTAGAGGGTCGTGGCGGGGAGGGGAGACCCAGTACTTC
- TRBJ2-5 TRBD1 16 TRBV10-1 CASSSGGGEPKETQYF TGCGCCAGCAGTTCAGGGGGCGGGGAACCTAAAGAGACCCAGTACTTC
many TRBJ1-3 TRBD1 14 TRBV6-1 CASKPGQAGNTIYF TGTGCCAGCAAACCGGGACAGGCCGGAAACACCATATATTTT
many TRBJ2-7 TRBD1 14 TRBV9 CASSATGASYEQYF TGTGCCAGCAGCGCGACAGGGGCTTCCTACGAGCAGTACTTC
- TRBJ1-6 TRBD1 16 TRBV12-3/TRBV12-4 CASSAEGAPYNSPLHF TGTGCCAGCAGTGCGGAGGGGGCACCGTATAATTCACCCCTCCACTTT
many TRBJ1-2 - 15 TRBV5-1 CASSLEPTTSYGYTF TGCGCCAGCAGCTTGGAACCAACGACGTCCTATGGCTACACCTTC
many TRBJ2-5 TRBD1 16 TRBV6-1 CASSDRRQGARETQYF TGTGCCAGCAGTGACCGCCGACAGGGGGCGCGGGAGACCCAGTACTTC
few TRBJ1-2 TRBD1 15 TRBV10-3 CAIRGSRDSPYGYTF TGTGCCATCAGGGGAAGCAGGGACAGTCCATATGGCTACACCTTC
- TRBJ1-1 - 16 TRBV28 CASSFSAWGGRTEAFF TGTGCCAGCAGTTTCTCGGCATGGGGGGGGAGGACTGAAGCTTTCTTT
- TRBJ2-5 TRBD1 16 TRBV12-3/TRBV12-4 CASSSGTGAIGETQYF TGTGCCAGCAGTTCAGGGACAGGGGCCATAGGGGAGACCCAGTACTTC
- TRBJ2-5 TRBD2 17 TRBV6-1 CASMLGLAGNRNETQYF TGTGCCAGCATGCTGGGACTAGCGGGAAACCGAAACGAGACCCAGTACTTC
many TRBJ2-2 - 17 TRBV11-2 CASSPSRPGAYTGELFF TGTGCCAGCAGCCCTTCTAGACCGGGGGCGTACACCGGGGAGCTGTTTTTT
many TRBJ2-7 - 12 TRBV20-1 CSATLGAYEQYF TGCAGTGCTACCCTTGGGGCCTACGAGCAGTACTTC
many TRBJ1-5 - 17 TRBV28 CASSPLAGRSANQPQHF TGTGCCAGCAGTCCCCTAGCTGGCAGGTCGGCTAATCAGCCCCAGCATTTT
many TRBJ1-1 - 16 TRBV27 CASSSNPGRQNTEAFF TGTGCCAGCAGTTCCAACCCGGGACGGCAGAACACTGAAGCTTTCTTT
- TRBJ2-5 - 16 TRBV10-3 CAISEARGRDQETQYF TGTGCCATCAGTGAGGCGCGAGGGCGGGACCAAGAGACCCAGTACTTC
many TRBJ1-1 - 13 TRBV2 CASSGEQNTEAFF TGTGCCAGCAGTGGGGAGCAGAACACTGAAGCTTTCTTT
many TRBJ1-1 - 11 TRBV29-1 CSVGRATEAFF TGCAGCGTGGGACGTGCCACTGAAGCTTTCTTT
many TRBJ2-5 - 17 TRBV19 CASSSTPFHGATKTQYF TGTGCCAGTAGTAGCACTCCGTTCCACGGGGCCACGAAGACCCAGTACTTC
many TRBJ1-6 - 12 TRBV6-1 CASGLTNSPLHF TGTGCCAGCGGACTGACCAATTCACCCCTCCACTTT
- TRBJ2-7 - 15 TRBV7-9 CASSPTSRQYYEQYF TGTGCCAGCAGCCCCACTTCCCGGCAGTACTACGAGCAGTACTTC
many TRBJ2-5 - 13 TRBV30 CAWSADLQEAQYF TGTGCCTGGAGTGCGGACTTGCAAGAGGCCCAGTACTTC
many TRBJ1-1 - 13 TRBV2 CASSDSGNTEAFF TGTGCCAGCAGTGACAGTGGGAACACTGAAGCTTTCTTT
many TRBJ1-5 - 13 TRBV12-3/TRBV12-4 CASSHSGQSPQHF TGTGCCAGCAGTCATTCTGGACAGTCGCCCCAGCATTTT
many TRBJ1-1 TRBD1 13 TRBV2 CASTGQRNTEAFF TGTGCCAGCACGGGACAGAGGAACACTGAAGCTTTCTTT
few TRBJ2-7 TRBD1 13 TRBV6-1 CASSRGPGYEQYF TGTGCCAGCAGTAGGGGGCCAGGCTACGAGCAGTACTTC
many TRBJ1-2 - 14 TRBV28 CASSPDGRLYGYTF TGTGCCAGCAGTCCCGATGGAAGGCTTTATGGCTACACCTTC
- TRBJ2-5 - 13 TRBV10-3 CAISEDPLEAQYF TGTGCCATCAGTGAAGACCCGCTTGAGGCCCAGTACTTC
many TRBJ1-1 - 14 TRBV9 CASSVGSLSTEAFF TGTGCCAGCAGCGTAGGCAGTTTGAGCACTGAAGCTTTCTTT
many TRBJ2-2 - 15 TRBV7-9 CASSPWAGYTGELFF TGTGCCAGCAGCCCCTGGGCAGGGTACACCGGGGAGCTGTTTTTT
many TRBJ1-6 - 15 TRBV6-5 CASSYQGPIHSPLHF TGTGCCAGCAGTTACCAGGGGCCAATACATTCACCCCTCCACTTT
many TRBJ2-2 TRBD2 19 TRBV5-1 CASSWQGLAGGPYTGELFF TGCGCCAGCAGCTGGCAGGGACTAGCGGGGGGACCATACACCGGGGAGCTGTTTTTT
many TRBJ1-5 - 13 TRBV11-2 CASSFERDQPQHF TGTGCCAGCAGCTTTGAGAGGGATCAGCCCCAGCATTTT
once TRBJ1-2 - 15 TRBV7-2 CASSLREIPNYGYTF TGTGCCAGCAGCCTCCGGGAGATACCCAACTATGGCTACACCTTC
many TRBJ2-7 TRBD1 13 TRBV20-1 CSAPRTGHYEQYF TGCAGTGCCCCTCGGACAGGGCACTACGAGCAGTACTTC
- TRBJ1-1 - 17 TRBV28 CASSLMAVFREGTEAFF TGTGCCAGCAGTTTAATGGCCGTTTTCAGGGAGGGCACTGAAGCTTTCTTT
- TRBJ2-5 TRBD2 15 TRBV20-1 CSAWTSGGYQETQYF TGCAGTGCTTGGACTAGCGGGGGGTACCAAGAGACCCAGTACTTC